Listed here are 21 T cell receptor beta chains from one sample, sequenced in a study of blood T cell repertoires in COVID-19. Here immunoSEQ multiplex PCR was the method, and the copy in TCRdb shows in-frame clones only, minus some. The data contain 55,000 to 65,000 clones, approximately 86% of them seen just once; the ten biggest clones take up around 5%. The sequencing sample was made of peripheral blood. The receptors stem from a man aged 55 to 70 with acute or convalescent COVID-19.

The genes are TRBV28 and TRBJ2-1; a weak D match, TRBD2 (5 bases). V was cut by 2 bases and J by 12 bases, with 11 bases left in between. The CDR3 consists of 12 residues. Germline V gene sequence: CDR1 MDHEN, CDR2 SYDVKM. The CDR3 bases are TGTGCCAGCAGTTTACGCGCCAGCGGGCAGTTCTTC. It translates to CASSLRASGQFF.

Written as DNA, the CDR3 is TGCGCCAGCAGCTCCGGACAGACAACTAATGAAAAACTGTTTTTT. It yields the protein CASSSGQTTNEKLFF. This chain links TRBV5-1 with TRBJ1-4; TRBD1 might be the D (6 bases). The V end was cut by 3 bases, the J end by 0 bases, with 9 bases between. The CDR3 contains 15 residues. Germline V CDR1 and CDR2: SGHRS, YFSETQ.

The chain joins TRBV5-1 to TRBJ1-2, with TRBD1 matching over 9 bases. This CDR3 is built from 16 residues. Germline CDR1 is SGHRS and CDR2 is YFSETQ. Germline trimming cut 0 bases from V and 1 base from J; bases unmatched to any gene: 4. The CDR3 here is CASSLAGTGLNYGYTF. CDR3 sequence (DNA): TGCGCCAGCAGCTTGGCAGGGACAGGGCTTAACTATGGCTACACCTTC.

The rearrangement uses TRBV9 and TRBJ2-7; 10 bases are a match to TRBD2. The CDR3 has 16 amino acids. Germline V gene lookup returns CDR1 SGDLS and CDR2 YYNGEE. The V gene end was trimmed by 0 bases and the J gene end by 3 bases; junction bases not matched to a gene: 6. The CDR3 is CASSVGGTSEIYEQYF. CDR3 sequence (DNA): TGTGCCAGCAGCGTAGGTGGGACTAGCGAGATCTACGAGCAGTACTTC.

The chain uses TRBV7-6 and TRBJ1-3, with D tentatively TRBD1 (6 bases). Germline loops: CDR1 SGHVS, CDR2 FNYEAQ. This CDR3 has 15 amino acids. The V and J ends lost 4 bases and 5 bases respectively, with 15 bases between them. DNA of the CDR3: TGTGCCAGCAGCTCAATACAGGGACCTAGAAACACCATATATTTT. Translated, it gives CASSSIQGPRNTIYF.

This sequence joins TRBV7-9 and TRBJ2-7; 8 bases match TRBD2. V was clipped by 5 bases and J by 2 bases; unmatched bases: 5. In germline, CDR1 is SEHNR, CDR2 FQNEAQ (reference sequence). The CDR3 contains 14 residues. The DNA for the CDR3 is TGTGCCAGCAGCCCGAGCGGGGGTACCTACGAGCAGTACTTC. The encoded protein is CASSPSGGTYEQYF.

The chain carries TRBV9 and TRBJ1-1; D not resolved. Germline values: CDR1 SGDLS, CDR2 YYNGEE. With 4 bases removed from V and 0 bases from J, the gap between germline ends came to 4 bases. This CDR3 region has 12 residues. The CDR3 DNA follows: TGTGCCAGCAGCAGAGTGAACACTGAAGCTTTCTTT. It specifies CASSRVNTEAFF.

The rearrangement links TRBV19 to TRBJ1-5; no clear D gene. This CDR3 comprises 14 residues. Germline V CDR1 and CDR2: LNHDA, SQIVND (reference sequence). The V end lost 7 bases, the J end lost 1 base, and 11 bases lay between the germline ends. The CDR3 region has the DNA TGTGCCAGTAATCCCAGGTGGAGCAATCAGCCCCAGCATTTT. Translation: CASNPRWSNQPQHF.

J is TRBJ1-6 and V is TRBV5-4; TRBD1 matches at 7 bases. The V segment lost 7 bases and the J segment 9 bases; nucleotides outside the gene matches: 10. CDR3 length: 14 amino acids. Germline V gene sequence: CDR1 SGHNT, CDR2 YYREEE (reference sequence). The CDR3 nucleotides read TGTGCCAGCGGGCTGGAGACAGGGAGTTCACCCCTCCACTTT. It codes for CASGLETGSSPLHF.

The V gene is TRBV5-1, the J gene TRBJ2-1, with 11 nucleotides matching TRBD1. The CDR3 has 16 amino acids. Germline loops: CDR1 SGHRS, CDR2 YFSETQ. The V and J ends lost 1 base and 9 bases, in that order; junction bases with no gene match: 9. CDR3 sequence: CASSLMGQGDNVEQFF. The CDR3 DNA sequence: TGCGCCAGCAGCTTGATGGGACAGGGGGACAATGTTGAGCAGTTCTTC.

The chain links TRBV28 to TRBJ1-1, with D hard to call. This CDR3 is 13 amino acids long. V lost 10 bases and J lost 1, with 13 bases in between. Germline loops: CDR1 MDHEN, CDR2 SYDVKM. CDR3 amino acids: CATQAHRNTEAFF. For the CDR3, the DNA is TGTGCCACCCAGGCACACAGGAACACTGAAGCTTTCTTT.

The chain links TRBV27 to TRBJ1-1; possible D gene TRBD1, 5 bases. Between the trimmed V and J ends, which lost 6 bases and 1 base, there was a span of 21 bases. This CDR3 comprises 17 residues. Germline V lookup: CDR1 MNHEY, CDR2 SMNVEV (reference sequence). The CDR3 DNA reads as TGTGCCAGCAGCTCCGAACCAGGGAGGTGGCCGAACACTGAAGCTTTCTTT. The encoded protein is CASSSEPGRWPNTEAFF.

The chain carries TRBV21-1 and TRBJ2-5; TRBD1 was called by the table and not checked on the DNA. TRBV21-1 is reported as a pseudogene. The CDR3 contains 17 residues. CDR3 in amino acids: CASSKIDRDRSSETQYF. CDR3 in DNA: TGTGCCAGCAGCAAAATCGATAGGGACAGGTCCTCCGAGACCCAGTACTTC.

The V call is TRBV5-4, the J call TRBJ2-1, with a tentative D call TRBD1 (6 bases). The CDR3 contains 16 residues. The V gene's germline CDR1 is SGHNT and CDR2 YYREEE (reference sequence). Trimming pared 4 bases from V and 4 bases from J, leaving 18 bases between. The CDR3, as DNA: TGTGCCAGCAGCCCTACGACCGTGACAGGATACAATGAGCAGTTCTTC. This gives the protein CASSPTTVTGYNEQFF.

The chain is built from TRBV6-1 and TRBJ1-3, with D perhaps matching TRBD1 (5 bases). This CDR3 comprises 16 residues. Germline CDR1 reads MNHNS; CDR2 reads SASEGT. The V end was cut by 1 base, the J end by 4 bases, with 14 bases between. CDR3 loop: CASSEERQSWGNTIYF. CDR3 bases: TGTGCCAGCAGTGAAGAACGACAGTCATGGGGAAACACCATATATTTT.

V gene TRBV29-1 combines with J gene TRBJ2-2; no definite D call. This CDR3 comprises 13 residues. Trimming removed 3 bases at V and 8 bases at J, with 13 bases between. The germline gives CDR1 SQVTM, CDR2 ANQGSEA. The CDR3 reads CSVDSPSGGELFF. The DNA for the CDR3 is TGCAGCGTTGATTCCCCCTCGGGTGGGGAGCTGTTTTTT.

This chain joins TRBV27 and TRBJ1-6; D is ambiguous. V was trimmed by 2 bases and J by 6 bases, leaving 11 bases between them. The germline gives CDR1 MNHEY, CDR2 SMNVEV (reference sequence). The length of the CDR3 is 15 residues. Here the CDR3 reads CASSLGPLLNSPLHF. CDR3 DNA: TGTGCCAGCAGTTTAGGGCCCCTACTTAATTCACCCCTCCACTTT.

The chain is built from TRBV4-1 and TRBJ1-5; TRBD1 matches at 10 bases. The V gene end was trimmed by 4 bases and the J gene end by 4 bases; junction bases not matched to a gene: 7. CDR3 length: 16 amino acids. Germline assignment: CDR1 MGHRA and CDR2 YSYEKL. The CDR3 bases are TGCGCCAGCAGCCGAACCGGACAGGGGGGAAATCAGCCCCAGCATTTT. Translation: CASSRTGQGGNQPQHF.

The chain carries TRBV12-5 and TRBJ1-4, with a weak D call TRBD1 (6 bases). From germline, CDR1 is LGHNT and CDR2 FRNRAP. Trimming removed 6 bases at V and 5 bases at J, with 10 bases between. The CDR3 covers 13 residues. As DNA, the CDR3 is TGTGCTAGTGGCCTAGGACAGAATGAAAAACTGTTTTTT. Amino acids: CASGLGQNEKLFF.

The chain couples TRBV19 to TRBJ2-7; 12 bases are shared with TRBD1. V lost 5 bases, J lost 6 bases, and 5 bases stayed unmatched. This CDR3 has 14 residues. Germline V CDR1 and CDR2: LNHDA, SQIVND (reference sequence). CDR3 protein: CASSYGTGGGEQYF. CDR3 DNA sequence: TGTGCCAGTAGTTACGGGACAGGGGGCGGCGAGCAGTACTTC.

The rearrangement links TRBV5-4 to TRBJ1-3; TRBD1 might be the D (6 bases). The CDR3 runs to 14 residues. The V and J ends lost 3 bases and 0 bases respectively, with 7 bases between them. Per germline, CDR1 SGHNT and CDR2 YYREEE (reference sequence). DNA of the CDR3: TGTGCCAGCAGCTCACAGGGCTCTGGAAACACCATATATTTT. As protein: CASSSQGSGNTIYF.